A single sample is the source of the 13 T cell receptor beta chains below, sequenced in a study of CD8 T cells in ankylosing spondylitis. TCRdb re-derived calls from the 5' RACE reads in MiXCR, one entry per CDR3 protein. The table has about 240,000 distinct CDR3 sequences, 7.5% to 9% seen once. Material: blood, either unsorted or a sorted T cell fraction (not recorded which). These receptors were obtained from a male donor with ankylosing spondylitis or in good health (not recorded which).

Many counts were recorded for this clonotype. The V gene is TRBV20-1, the J gene TRBJ1-1; the D gene is possibly TRBD1 (5 bases). Germline V lookup: CDR1 DFQATT, CDR2 SNEGSKA (reference sequence). The V end was cut by 0 bases, the J end by 1 base, with 18 bases between. This CDR3 is built from 17 residues. The CDR3 sequence: CSARDLNVGTTNTEAFF. The CDR3, as DNA: TGCAGTGCTAGAGATCTGAACGTCGGGACCACGAACACTGAAGCTTTCTTT.

This clonotype appeared a few times. V is TRBV5-1 and J is TRBJ1-2; unclear D gene. This CDR3 is 13 amino acids long. The V gene's germline CDR1 is SGHRS and CDR2 YFSETQ. Trimming stripped 0 bases from V and 5 bases from J, with 8 bases between. The CDR3 DNA sequence: TGCGCCAGCAGCTTGGAGACGGGTTATGGCTACACCTTC. Amino acid sequence: CASSLETGYGYTF.

This clonotype was counted at least ten times. This chain joins TRBV6-1 and TRBJ2-2, with D perhaps assigned TRBD1 or TRBD2 (6 bases each). CDR3 length equals 15 residues. Per the germline V gene, CDR1 is MNHNS and CDR2 is SASEGT. V was cut by 5 bases and J by 7 bases, with 17 bases left in between. The CDR3 here is CASSPGTGAFGELFF. In DNA form, the CDR3 reads TGTGCCAGCAGTCCTGGGACGGGGGCCTTCGGGGAGCTGTTTTTT.

This clonotype was seen many times. The genes are TRBV11-2 and TRBJ1-1; possibly TRBD1 for D (5 bases). The ends were cut back, 4 bases at V and 6 bases at J, with 15 bases in the middle. Germline V gene data show CDR1 as SGHAT and CDR2 as FQNNGV. The CDR3 covers 14 residues. CDR3 sequence (DNA): TGTGCCAGCAGCTCCTGGGGGGGATCGCCTGAAGCTTTCTTT. As protein: CASSSWGGSPEAFF.

Many counts were recorded for this clonotype. This chain connects TRBV12-3 or TRBV12-4 to TRBJ2-1, with TRBD2 as a possible D gene (5 bases). This CDR3 contains 11 residues. Trimming pared 5 bases from V and 10 bases from J, leaving 9 bases between. CDR3 bases: TGTGCCAGCAGTGGAACGGGGGAGCAGTTCTTC. It yields the protein CASSGTGEQFF.

This clonotype was seen repeatedly, ten times or more. CDR3 region: CASSFSGGLSNSPLHF. In DNA, the CDR3 is TGTGCCAGCAGCTTCTCGGGCGGGCTGAGTAATTCACCCCTCCACTTT. The V gene is TRBV7-9, the J gene TRBJ1-6, with no clear D. The germline V gene has CDR1 SEHNR and CDR2 FQNEAQ (reference sequence). Deletions cut 3 bases from V and 6 bases from J, with 15 bases between. The CDR3 has 16 amino acids. The variable domain in full, with the rest retrieved from reference TRBV7-9 and TRBJ1-6, is DTGVSQNPRHKITKRGQNVTFRCDPISEHNRLYWYRQTLGQGPEFLTYFQNEAQLEKSRLLSDRFSAERPKGSFSTLEIQRTEQGDSAMYLCASSFSGGLSNSPLHFGNGTRLTVT.

This clonotype was seen only a few times. The gene calls are TRBV5-1 and TRBJ2-1, with TRBD2 matching 14 bases. CDR1 and CDR2 (germline): SGHRS, YFSETQ. V shed 0 bases and J 4 bases; nucleotides not matched to a gene: 6. The CDR3 contains 18 residues. In nucleotides, the CDR3 is TGCGCCAGCAGCTTGGCGGGACTAGCGGGAGAATTGTACAATGAGCAGTTCTTC. It yields the protein CASSLAGLAGELYNEQFF.

This clonotype was seen more than once but under ten times. This chain links TRBV5-1 with TRBJ2-2; D uncertain. This CDR3 has 13 residues. Germline CDR1 is SGHRS and CDR2 is YFSETQ. With 5 bases removed from V and 6 bases from J, the gap between germline ends came to 11 bases. This CDR3 is CASRPDASGELFF. In nucleotides, the CDR3 is TGCGCCAGCAGGCCTGATGCGTCCGGGGAGCTGTTTTTT. Combining the CDR3 with reference TRBV5-1 and TRBJ2-2 gives the whole variable domain KAGVTQTPRYLIKTRGQQVTLSCSPISGHRSVSWYQQTPGQGLQFLFEYFSETQRNKGNFPGRFSGRQFSNSRSEMNVSTLELGDSALYLCASRPDASGELFFGEGSRLTVL.

This clonotype was counted many times. This chain links TRBV29-1 with TRBJ2-3; 8 positions match TRBD2. V gave up 5 bases and J gave up 0 bases; unmatched junction bases: 7. Germline V gene sequence: CDR1 SQVTM, CDR2 ANQGSEA. CDR3 length: 15 residues. CDR3 nucleotide sequence: TGCAGCGTTAGAAAAGCGGGAGCGAGCACAGATACGCAGTATTTT. This translates into CSVRKAGASTDTQYF.

This sequence joins TRBV18 and TRBJ1-1, with TRBD1 matching over 10 bases. Germline-derived CDR1 and CDR2 are KGHSH and LQKENI. CDR3 length: 17 residues. After removal of 3 bases from V and 3 bases from J, the junction contained 10 bases not matched to a gene. The CDR3 loop is CASSPRPGTGEDTEAFF. The CDR3 coding sequence is TGTGCCAGCTCACCCCGTCCCGGGACAGGGGAGGACACTGAAGCTTTCTTT.

In its sample, this clonotype was seen a few times. This chain links TRBV6-1 with TRBJ2-7; D remains unclear. The V end was cut by 7 bases, the J end by 7 bases, with 17 bases between. Germline V CDR1 and CDR2: MNHNS, SASEGT. The CDR3 is 13 residues long. The CDR3 loop reads CASTPSSSREQYF. The CDR3, as DNA: TGTGCCAGCACCCCTTCCAGTTCAAGGGAGCAGTACTTC.

This clonotype came up many times. The chain has TRBV15 and TRBJ2-1, with 11 bases that match TRBD2. CDR3 length: 17 residues. Per germline, CDR1 LNHNV and CDR2 YYDKDF (reference sequence). After removal of 1 base from V and 8 bases from J, the junction contained 10 bases not matched to a gene. CDR3 in amino acids: CATSRALTSGSKDEQFF. In nucleotides, the CDR3 is TGTGCCACCAGCAGAGCCCTTACTAGCGGGAGCAAGGATGAGCAGTTCTTC.

This clonotype was seen repeatedly, ten times or more. The chain recombines TRBV19 with TRBJ2-7; D possibly corresponds to TRBD1 (6 bases). Trimming stripped 9 bases from V and 3 bases from J, with 9 bases between. The CDR3 is 11 residues long. The germline V gene encodes CDR1 LNHDA and CDR2 SQIVND (reference sequence). CDR3 nucleotides: TGTGCCAGAGGACAGTTCTACGAGCAGTACTTC. Protein sequence: CARGQFYEQYF.